These T cell receptor beta chains were read from a single sample in a study of cytomegalovirus exposure and HLA in healthy donors. The protocol was immunoSEQ multiplex PCR, while the TCRdb copy is restricted to in-frame clones and leaves out a portion. The table lists 170,000 or so clones, around 80% of them singletons. Sequencing was performed on PBMCs. All receptors derive from a male donor in good health and CMV-seropositive. CDR3s include the opening cysteine and the closing phenylalanine or tryptophan. A D gene is named only where the DNA matches it firmly. Size is omitted from some rows. Given values are once, few, many or a class for expanded clones.

.	TRBV7-9	12	TRBJ2-7	.	CSSSATTNEQYF	TGTTCCAGCAGCGCAACTACGAACGAGCAGTACTTC
TRBD2	TRBV6-1	17	TRBJ2-7	few	CASSEGLAGVRSHEQYF	TGTGCCAGCAGTGAGGGACTAGCGGGAGTTCGCTCCCACGAGCAGTACTTC
.	TRBV11-2	13	TRBJ2-7	.	CASSFGTTYEQYF	TGTGCCAGCAGTTTCGGGACAACCTACGAGCAGTACTTC
.	TRBV19	15	TRBJ1-5	.	CASSLGRFPNQPQHF	TGTGCCAGTAGTTTAGGGCGGTTCCCCAATCAGCCCCAGCATTTT
TRBD2	TRBV7-8	16	TRBJ2-2	.	CASSLARLAGTGELFF	TGTGCCAGCAGCTTAGCGCGGCTAGCGGGAACCGGGGAGCTGTTTTTT
TRBD1	TRBV29-1	15	TRBJ2-1	.	CSVSRGGTGWNEQFF	TGCAGCGTTAGCAGGGGAGGGACAGGGTGGAATGAGCAGTTCTTC
.	TRBV11-3	10	TRBJ2-1	.	CASGGIEQFF	TGTGCCAGCGGGGGGATTGAGCAGTTCTTC
.	TRBV9	14	TRBJ2-7	.	CASSVANRAHEQYF	TGTGCCAGCAGCGTAGCGAACAGGGCCCACGAGCAGTACTTC
TRBD2	TRBV19	16	TRBJ2-5	once	CASSRSGRALGETQYF	TGTGCCAGTAGTCGAAGCGGGAGGGCCTTGGGGGAGACCCAGTACTTC
TRBD2	TRBV10-3	16	TRBJ2-1	few	CAISEPGSGSYNEQFF	TGTGCCATCAGTGAGCCGGGGAGCGGGAGCTACAATGAGCAGTTCTTC
TRBD1	TRBV6-5	15	TRBJ1-5	.	CASSYRPGQGAVKHF	TGTGCCAGCAGTTACCGGCCGGGACAGGGGGCAGTTAAGCATTTT
TRBD1	TRBV4-3	15	TRBJ2-7	.	CASSQGWRQGYEQYF	TGCGCCAGCAGCCAAGGATGGAGACAGGGATACGAGCAGTACTTC
.	TRBV7-2	15	TRBJ2-2	once	CASSLWLATTGELFF	TGTGCCAGCAGCTTATGGCTAGCGACCACCGGGGAGCTGTTTTTT
.	TRBV7-9	12	TRBJ2-7	.	CASSFTGYEQYF	TGTGCCAGCAGCTTCACGGGGTACGAGCAGTACTTC
.	TRBV18	13	TRBJ2-7	.	CASSPRRGYEQYF	TGTGCCAGCTCACCAAGGCGCGGCTACGAGCAGTACTTC
TRBD1	TRBV7-9	16	TRBJ2-2	few	CSSTTPTGMKTGELFF	TGTTCCAGCACCACTCCGACAGGGATGAAAACCGGGGAGCTGTTTTTT
TRBD1	TRBV6-5	15	TRBJ1-2	.	CASSYKGARIYGYTF	TGTGCCAGCAGTTACAAGGGGGCGCGGATCTATGGCTACACCTTC
.	TRBV7-9	16	TRBJ1-5	few	CASSLGIAGLNQPQHF	TGTGCCAGCAGCTTAGGGATCGCGGGGCTCAATCAGCCCCAGCATTTT
.	TRBV11-3	14	TRBJ2-3	.	CASSLGGATDTQYF	TGTGCCAGCAGCTTAGGCGGGGCCACAGATACGCAGTATTTT
.	TRBV19	15	TRBJ1-1	.	CASSSPGSVNTEAFF	TGTGCCAGTAGCAGTCCAGGGTCGGTGAACACTGAAGCTTTCTTT
TRBD2	TRBV5-1	17	TRBJ2-7	once	CASSLELAGGPGGEQYF	TGCGCCAGCAGCTTGGAACTAGCGGGAGGGCCGGGAGGCGAGCAGTACTTC
.	TRBV5-1	17	TRBJ1-2	.	CASSPWAGPDLDYGYTF	TGCGCCAGCAGTCCCTGGGCAGGGCCGGATCTTGACTATGGCTACACCTTC
.	TRBV12-5	14	TRBJ1-2	once	CASGDFQGNYGYTF	TGTGCTAGTGGTGACTTTCAGGGGAACTATGGCTACACCTTC
TRBD2	TRBV19	19	TRBJ2-2	once	CASSISGLAGAVDTGELFF	TGTGCCAGTAGTATCTCGGGACTAGCGGGAGCCGTTGACACCGGGGAGCTGTTTTTT
.	TRBV11-3	14	TRBJ2-1	.	CASAPRGIYNEQFF	TGTGCCAGTGCTCCGCGCGGGATCTACAATGAGCAGTTCTTC
.	TRBV27	16	TRBJ2-1	.	CATRPEQGAKYNEQFF	TGTGCCACCCGACCGGAACAGGGCGCCAAATACAATGAGCAGTTCTTC
.	TRBV20-1	11	TRBJ1-2	.	CSAGQLYGYTF	TGCAGTGCTGGACAGCTCTATGGCTACACCTTC
TRBD1	TRBV5-8	16	TRBJ1-6	.	CASRYDRVEYNSPLHF	TGTGCCAGCAGATACGACAGGGTGGAGTATAATTCACCCCTCCACTTT
.	TRBV6-1	15	TRBJ2-1	.	CASRPPAGPHNEQFF	TGTGCCAGCAGACCCCCTGCAGGGCCCCACAATGAGCAGTTCTTC
TRBD1	TRBV7-9	16	TRBJ2-1	.	CSSSRLRTGGRNEQFF	TGTTCCAGCAGCAGGCTAAGGACAGGGGGTAGAAATGAGCAGTTCTTC
TRBD1	TRBV9	13	TRBJ1-2	.	CASSVGDRHGYTF	TGTGCCAGCAGCGTAGGGGACAGGCATGGCTACACCTTC
TRBD2	TRBV6-5	14	TRBJ2-1	.	CASSRLAGYNEQFF	TGTGCCAGCAGCCGACTAGCGGGGTACAATGAGCAGTTCTTC
.	TRBV30	12	TRBJ2-3	few	CAWSVRGDTQYF	TGTGCCTGGAGTGTACGGGGAGATACGCAGTATTTT
TRBD1	TRBV28	14	TRBJ1-2	.	CASSLPTGGGGYTF	TGTGCCAGCAGTTTACCTACAGGGGGCGGAGGCTACACCTTC
TRBD1	TRBV18	18	TRBJ2-4	.	CASSPLGTGAPLENIQYF	TGTGCCAGCTCACCCCTCGGGACAGGGGCACCGCTAGAAAACATTCAGTACTTC
.	TRBV30	14	TRBJ2-1	.	CAWNYGVSYNEQFF	TGTGCCTGGAATTACGGGGTCTCCTACAATGAGCAGTTCTTC
.	TRBV7-8	16	TRBJ1-5	.	CASSLARAGRNQPQHF	TGTGCCAGCAGCTTAGCGCGGGCAGGGAGGAATCAGCCCCAGCATTTT
TRBD2	TRBV5-5	16	TRBJ2-1	.	CASSPTGLAGYNEQFF	TGTGCCAGCAGCCCCACGGGACTAGCGGGTTACAATGAGCAGTTCTTC
TRBD1	TRBV13	15	TRBJ2-1	.	CASSLTGQVTNEQFF	TGTGCCAGCAGCTTAACGGGACAGGTAACCAATGAGCAGTTCTTC
.	TRBV20-1	11	TRBJ1-2	.	CSAWTDPGGTF	TGCAGTGCTTGGACGGACCCGGGAGGCACCTTC
TRBD1	TRBV7-9	16	TRBJ2-2	.	CASSLVQQGGTGELFF	TGTGCCAGCAGCTTAGTTCAACAGGGGGGTACCGGGGAGCTGTTTTTT
TRBD1	TRBV9	14	TRBJ1-4	.	CASSDRGPGEKLFF	TGTGCCAGCAGTGATAGGGGGCCGGGTGAAAAACTGTTTTTT
TRBD1	TRBV7-9	15	TRBJ1-2	.	CASSLGQGLGYGYTF	TGTGCCAGCAGCTTGGGACAGGGTTTAGGATATGGCTACACCTTC
TRBD2	TRBV5-1	16	TRBJ2-2	.	CASSLGLAGGTGELFF	TGCGCCAGCAGCTTAGGACTAGCGGGAGGCACCGGGGAGCTGTTTTTT
.	TRBV5-5	15	TRBJ2-3	.	CASSLRTENTDTQYF	TGCGCCAGCAGCCTCCGGACAGAAAACACAGATACGCAGTATTTT
TRBD2	TRBV7-2	16	TRBJ2-1	.	CASSLGLAGMYNEQFF	TGTGCCAGCAGCTTAGGGCTAGCGGGGATGTACAATGAGCAGTTCTTC
.	TRBV5-6	13	TRBJ2-1	.	CASRRLGGNEQFF	TGTGCCAGCAGAAGGTTAGGGGGCAATGAGCAGTTCTTC
.	TRBV12-5	13	TRBJ1-1	.	CAFGAGANTEAFF	TGTGCCTTCGGCGCAGGGGCAAACACTGAAGCTTTCTTT
TRBD2	TRBV27	17	TRBJ2-3	.	CASSFPGGHTSTDTQYF	TGTGCCAGCAGTTTCCCGGGAGGACACACCTCCACAGATACGCAGTATTTT
.	TRBV28	13	TRBJ1-1	.	CASRATGSPEAFF	TGTGCCAGCAGGGCTACGGGGTCCCCTGAAGCTTTCTTT
.	TRBV5-1	16	TRBJ2-2	.	CASSLDYRDNTGELFF	TGCGCCAGCAGCTTGGATTACAGGGATAACACCGGGGAGCTGTTTTTT
TRBD2	TRBV27	14	TRBJ2-1	few	CASSSLAGGDEQFF	TGTGCCAGCAGTTCGCTAGCGGGAGGCGATGAGCAGTTCTTC
TRBD1	TRBV18	15	TRBJ1-2	.	CASSPQTGEGYGYTF	TGTGCCAGCTCACCTCAGACAGGGGAGGGCTATGGCTACACCTTC
.	TRBV27	17	TRBJ1-1	.	CASSSRPTGLGNTEAFF	TGTGCCAGCAGTTCGAGGCCGACCGGTCTGGGGAACACTGAAGCTTTCTTT
.	TRBV5-1	15	TRBJ1-3	.	CASSQQSVSGNTIYF	TGCGCCAGCAGCCAACAATCAGTCTCTGGAAACACCATATATTTT